A single sample gave rise to the 8 T cell receptor beta chains below, sequenced in a study of T cell clonality in common variable immunodeficiency. Produced via immunoSEQ multiplex PCR; TCRdb's table is partial and in-frame only. The table lists under 40,000 clones, with no singletons. The sequencing input was peripheral blood mononuclear cells. These receptor sequences come from a person between 18 and 75 years old in good health.

At least ten counts were recorded for this clone. Coverage ceases 3 residues before the CDR3 finishes, and the germline J gene fills in the end. The rearrangement links TRBV5-4 to TRBJ2-7; TRBD1 might be the D (8 bases). Germline V lookup: CDR1 SGHNT, CDR2 YYREEE (reference sequence). This CDR3 spans 16 amino acids. Trimming removed 6 bases from V and 2 bases from J, with 21 bases in between. CDR3 DNA, as far as it was read: TGTGCCAGCACCCTCGCGAGCGGGACAGGACCCTACGAG. Residues: CASTLASGTGPYE. The entire CDR3 sequence reads CASTLASGTGPYEQYF.

Many counts were recorded for this clone. The read terminates 3 residues ahead of where the CDR3 ends, so the germline J gene completes it. The chain uses TRBV19 and TRBJ2-2, with a weak D call TRBD1 (5 bases). The CDR3 covers 14 residues. Germline V CDR1 and CDR2: LNHDA, SQIVND (reference sequence). Trimming stripped 7 bases from V and 1 base from J, with 10 bases between. The CDR3 here is CASNAQENTGELFF. The CDR3 bases that were read are TGTGCCAGTAACGCACAGGAGAACACCGGGGAG.

This clone was seen repeatedly, ten times or more. With the read ending 3 residues before the CDR3 end, the germline J gene is used to fill in that end. The chain links TRBV7-9 to TRBJ2-7, with TRBD2 identical over 7 bases. Germline V gene lookup returns CDR1 SEHNR and CDR2 FQNEAQ (reference sequence). This CDR3 region has 14 residues. V gave up 5 bases and J gave up 1 base; unmatched junction bases: 5. CDR3 DNA, as far as it was read: TGTGCCAGCAGCACCGGACTAGTTTCCTACGAG. Translating gives CASSTGLVSYE. From start to end, the CDR3 is CASSTGLVSYEQYF.

This clone was recorded a few times. The sequenced fragment ends 3 residues before the CDR3 boundary, so the rest is inferred from the germline J gene. The rearrangement uses TRBV25-1 and TRBJ2-1; 8 positions agree with TRBD2. This CDR3 is 12 amino acids long. Germline V gene lookup returns CDR1 MGHDK and CDR2 SYGVNS. This chain's CDR3 is CGSAGGYNEQFF. The sequenced part of the CDR3 DNA is TGTGGGTCTGCGGGGGGATACAATGAG.

This clone was recorded many times. The read stops 3 residues short of the end of the CDR3; the missing end is completed from the germline J gene. This rearrangement joins TRBV19 to TRBJ2-4, with TRBD2 identical over 12 bases. J lost 0 bases, V lost 5 bases, and 5 bases had no gene match. This CDR3 is 17 amino acids long. Germline V gene data show CDR1 as LNHDA and CDR2 as SQIVND (reference sequence). CDR3 residues: CASSPLAGGVAKNIQYF. The CDR3 bases that were read are TGTGCCAGTAGTCCCCTAGCGGGAGGGGTAGCCAAAAACATT.

This clone appeared many times. The observed sequence ends 3 residues before the CDR3 terminus, with the missing tail filled in from the germline J gene. The chain recombines TRBV7-9 with TRBJ2-1, with 9 bases aligning to TRBD2. The germline V gene encodes CDR1 SEHNR and CDR2 FQNEAQ (reference sequence). The CDR3 runs 15 residues. The ends lost 0 bases at V and 9 bases at J; junction bases unmatched: 6. CDR3 sequence: CASSLASGSLLEQFF. The sequenced CDR3 bases are TGTGCCAGCAGCTTAGCTAGCGGGAGCTTGCTTGAG.

This clone came up many times. The sequence runs out 3 residues before the end of the CDR3; the remainder is reconstructed from the germline J gene. This chain connects TRBV10-3 to TRBJ2-3; 11 nucleotides agree with TRBD2. In germline, CDR1 is ENHRY, CDR2 SYGVKD. This CDR3 is built from 14 residues. Trimming at V came to 8 bases and at J to 1 base, leaving 2 bases not matched to a gene. The CDR3 reads CAIGTSGRTDTQYF. Incomplete CDR3 DNA: TGTGCCATCGGGACTAGCGGCCGCACAGATACG.

This clone was counted at least ten times. The CDR3 goes on 3 residues after the read ends, and that part is filled in from the germline J gene. This chain connects TRBV7-8 to TRBJ2-1, with TRBD2 matching over 7 bases. V gave up 1 base and J gave up 5 bases; unmatched junction bases: 8. CDR3 length: 16 residues. Germline V lookup: CDR1 SGHVS, CDR2 FQNEAQ. The CDR3 DNA, read in part, is TGTGCCAGCAGCTTAGAGAGACTAGCAGTAGACAATGAG. As protein: CASSLERLAVDNE. The whole CDR3 protein reads CASSLERLAVDNEQFF.